The sequence of this T cell receptor (beta chain) was determined in a study of OX40 agonist ivuxolimab in advanced cancers. In terms of the full investigation: Ivuxolimab, which targeted the costimulatory receptor OX40 (CD134), was an agonistic, fully human IgG2 monoclonal antibody. Intravenous ivuxolimab was administered to patients every 2 weeks at six dose levels: 0.01, 0.1, 0.3, 1.5, 3 and 10 mg/kg. Of the 52 patients in dose escalation, 19 had hepatocellular carcinoma, about 15 had melanoma, 9 had renal cell carcinoma and 9 had head and neck cancer. In the dose-escalation cohort, 82.7% of patients were male, and the mean age was around 60 years, with a range of 23 to 79. Patients were allowed to have had prior anti-PD-1, anti-PD-L1 or anti-CTLA-4 therapy, and roughly two fifths of the dose-escalation patients had been treated with checkpoint inhibitors. Three dose-escalation patients achieved partial responses, one with hepatocellular carcinoma and two with cutaneous melanoma. Peripheral TCRbeta sequencing was intended to test whether TCR sequence diversity was altered and clonal T-cell expansion was caused by ivuxolimab. The monotherapy dose-escalation portion (N of about 47 patients) of the phase I ivuxolimab trial is reported in the paper.

About this clone: Its antigen has not been determined. The input lacks base qualities; no much larger clone sits a single base away.

Genomic DNA was isolated from the sorted cells so that the TCRbeta CDR3 region could be sequenced. The immunoSEQ Assay was used to sequence the TCRbeta CDR3 regions. TCRdb stores this immuneACCESS table with in-frame sequences only. Part of the clones is absent; in the studies checked, under half of the shortfall reflects unresolved V genes, and no reason is known for the rest. The sample table records 35,000 to 55,000 clones; around 80% of these occur just once. Roughly 7.3% of the sample comes from the top ten. The trial excluded patients who had a history of autoimmune disease or who were on systemic immunosuppression. In every dose cohort, peripheral blood was drawn for TCR sequencing at baseline, cycle 4 day 1, and cycle 7 day 1. The samples were drawn from a first-in-human, open-label, multicenter phase I dose-escalation trial of ivuxolimab. Adults with locally advanced or metastatic melanoma, renal cell carcinoma, hepatocellular carcinoma or head and neck squamous cell carcinoma were enrolled in the trial. Before TCR sequencing, CD4+ T cells and CD8+ T cells were sorted from peripheral blood as separate populations.

General findings and caveats noted by the study authors: The antigen specificity of the clonally expanded peripheral T cells was not determined. After ivuxolimab, CD8+ T cells had more expanded clones than CD4+ T cells on average. At doses from 0.1 to 3.0 mg/kg, clonal expansion was seen in both CD4+ and CD8+ blood T cells between baseline and week 6. Low levels of normalized T-cell clonal expansion were also seen in some patients who did not respond. In the 0.1-3.0 mg/kg groups, partial responders had among the lowest normalized peripheral clonal expansion, particularly in CD8+ T cells.

Its CDR3 holds 16 amino acids, cysteine through phenylalanine. CDR3 DNA is the only sequence kept; it has 48 bases, read in frame from the first base. The germline V gene encodes CDR1 MGHRA and CDR2 YSYEKL. V loses 4 bases, J loses 7 bases, and the germline ends lie 23 bases apart. The sample here was CD4+ or CD8+ T cells sorted from blood, taken in a trial of the OX40 agonist ivuxolimab. This TCR derives from an adult with an advanced solid tumor such as melanoma, head and neck, liver or kidney cancer. This chain is built from TRBV4-1 and TRBJ2-7; a tentative D match to TRBD2 spans 5 bases. The CDR3 amino acid sequence is: CASSPLFGEQRGEQYF. The DNA is as follows: TGCGCCAGCAGCCCCTTGTTCGGGGAGCAGCGAGGAGAGCAGTACTTC.